This is a list of T cell receptor beta chains from one sample in a study of T cell changes during pregnancy in multiple sclerosis. Libraries were prepared by immunoSEQ multiplex PCR; TCRdb keeps only in-frame clonotypes and omits some of them. This sample carries roughly 38,000 clones, about 92% of them seen once, and the ten largest clones take over 8%. Here the sequenced sample was CD8+ T cells from peripheral blood mononuclear cells, taken in the first trimester of pregnancy. The receptor set was obtained from a female donor with multiple sclerosis, enrolled in a pregnancy study. The CDR3 runs from the conserved cysteine through the conserved F or W. The D gene is left open where the match is weak. Size is stated for part of the rows, as once, few or many counts, or as a class when the clone is expanded.

D: .; V: TRBV6-5; J: TRBJ2-7; size: few; DNA: TGTGCCAGCAGCCTAGGGGGTCTTCACGAGCAGTACTTC; CDR3: CASSLGGLHEQYF
D: TRBD2; V: TRBV7-3; J: TRBJ2-1; size: .; DNA: TGTGCCAGCAGCTCCCACCCTAGCGGGGGGACCTACAATGAGCAGTTCTTC; CDR3: CASSSHPSGGTYNEQFF
D: TRBD2; V: TRBV19; J: TRBJ2-7; size: .; DNA: TGTGCCAGTAGTATCGTTGCCGGGACTAGCGGTTTCACCTACGAGCAGTACTTC; CDR3: CASSIVAGTSGFTYEQYF
D: .; V: TRBV5-1; J: TRBJ1-1; size: .; DNA: TGCGCCAGCAGCTTGGCAATTGAGGCCACTGAAGCTTTCTTT; CDR3: CASSLAIEATEAFF
D: TRBD2; V: TRBV27; J: TRBJ2-3; size: .; DNA: TGTGCCAGCGGTCTCCCCCTCCTAGCGGTCGCTGCTCTTCCCGATACGCAGTATTTT; CDR3: CASGLPLLAVAALPDTQYF
D: TRBD1; V: TRBV11-2; J: TRBJ2-3; size: .; DNA: TGTGCCAGCAGCGATTTACAGGGGATAGATACGCAGTATTTT; CDR3: CASSDLQGIDTQYF
D: TRBD2; V: TRBV5-4; J: TRBJ2-2; size: once; DNA: TGTGCCAGCAGCGCTTCGACTAGCTGGAACACCGGGGAGCTGTTTTTT; CDR3: CASSASTSWNTGELFF
D: TRBD2; V: TRBV7-6; J: TRBJ2-5; size: .; DNA: TGTGCCAGCAGCGCCGGGACTAGCTACGAGACCCAGTACTTC; CDR3: CASSAGTSYETQYF
D: TRBD1; V: TRBV6-6; J: TRBJ2-1; size: .; DNA: TGTGCCAGCAGTTCCGGGACAGGTCCTTACAATGAGCAGTTCTTC; CDR3: CASSSGTGPYNEQFF
D: TRBD1; V: TRBV5-4; J: TRBJ2-7; size: .; DNA: TGTGCCAGCACCGACAGGGGGCGAAACGAGCAGTACTTC; CDR3: CASTDRGRNEQYF
D: .; V: TRBV15; J: TRBJ2-7; size: .; DNA: TGTGCCACCAGCGCCCAGGGTAGTGAGCAGTACTTC; CDR3: CATSAQGSEQYF
D: .; V: TRBV25-1; J: TRBJ1-1; size: .; DNA: TGTGCCAGCAGTGCTACAGGGTATGAGGACACTGAAGCTTTCTTT; CDR3: CASSATGYEDTEAFF
D: TRBD2; V: TRBV4-2; J: TRBJ2-7; size: .; DNA: TGTGCCAGCAGCCACCTCGGCGGTTGGACTAGCGGCTCCTACGAGCAGTACTTC; CDR3: CASSHLGGWTSGSYEQYF
D: TRBD2; V: TRBV4-1; J: TRBJ2-7; size: .; DNA: TGCGCCAGCAGCCGCCTACTAGCGGGAGATCTCGAGCAGTACTTC; CDR3: CASSRLLAGDLEQYF
D: .; V: TRBV6-5; J: TRBJ1-3; size: .; DNA: TGTGTCAGCAGTTACTCGGGGACAATCTCTGGAAACACCATATATTTT; CDR3: CVSSYSGTISGNTIYF
D: TRBD1; V: TRBV4-1; J: TRBJ2-7; size: .; DNA: TGCGCCAGCAGCCAAGTCGTCCCGGACAGGGTGGGAAGCGAGCAGTACTTC; CDR3: CASSQVVPDRVGSEQYF
D: .; V: TRBV6-5; J: TRBJ2-7; size: .; DNA: TGTGCCAGCAGTTACCGGCCTTCGGGCGAGCAGTACTTC; CDR3: CASSYRPSGEQYF
D: TRBD2; V: TRBV5-4; J: TRBJ2-3; size: .; DNA: TGTGCCAGCAGTCTACAGCGGGGGGGCCGGGGAGATACGCAGTATTTT; CDR3: CASSLQRGGRGDTQYF
D: TRBD1; V: TRBV27; J: TRBJ1-5; size: .; DNA: TGCGTCGCGGGGACAGGGTGGAGGGGTCAGCCCCAGCATTTT; CDR3: CVAGTGWRGQPQHF
D: .; V: TRBV5-8; J: TRBJ2-1; size: .; DNA: TGTGCCAGCAGCTTGGAAGCGCGGACGGGGTACAATGAGCAGTTCTTC; CDR3: CASSLEARTGYNEQFF
D: .; V: TRBV29-1; J: TRBJ1-1; size: .; DNA: TGCAGCGTTGATTCAGGGTTGTACACTGAAGCTTTCTTT; CDR3: CSVDSGLYTEAFF
D: TRBD2; V: TRBV7-6; J: TRBJ2-1; size: once; DNA: TGTGCCAGCAGCTTAACTTTAGCGGGAGGGACCTCTATAGATGAGCAGTTCTTC; CDR3: CASSLTLAGGTSIDEQFF
D: .; V: TRBV7-3; J: TRBJ2-2; size: .; DNA: TGTGCCAGCAGCGGATTAGGGGGAAACGGGGAGCTGTTTTTT; CDR3: CASSGLGGNGELFF
D: .; V: TRBV16; J: TRBJ1-4; size: once; DNA: TGTGCCAGCAGCCAAGGGGGACAACCAATCACTGAAACGCATGAAAAACTGTTTTTT; CDR3: CASSQGGQPITETHEKLFF
D: TRBD1; V: TRBV29-1; J: TRBJ1-2; size: .; DNA: TGCAGCGCCCGGGACAGGAGGACTAACTATGGCTACACCTTC; CDR3: CSARDRRTNYGYTF
D: TRBD1; V: TRBV19; J: TRBJ2-3; size: .; DNA: TGTGCCAGTAGTATAGGAGCAGGGGGCCCCACAGATACGCAGTATTTT; CDR3: CASSIGAGGPTDTQYF